This TCR beta chain was sequenced in a study of early T cells in non-severe SARS-CoV-2 infection. The wider study: Sequenced material consisted of bulk RNA (from unsorted whole blood), and chains were unpaired.

The CDR3 totals 13 residues. V was cut by 3 bases and J by 7 bases, with 15 bases left in between. Germline V CDR1 and CDR2: DFQATT, SNEGSKA (reference sequence). This clonotype was counted ten times or more. TCRdb reprocessed the 5' RACE reads via MiXCR and lists one record per CDR3 protein. Among approximately 20,000 distinct CDR3 sequences, around 4.2% were seen once, and the ten largest hold approximately 6.6%. This sequence joins TRBV20-1 and TRBJ2-5; D is possibly TRBD2 (5 bases). The clonotype was recovered from an adult who was a healthcare worker with PCR-confirmed SARS-CoV-2 infection or an uninfected control (not recorded which). Source material: whole blood. The CDR3 nucleotides read TGCAGTGCTAGTCGTCGGGGTACGTGGACCCAGTACTTC. Amino acid sequence: CSASRRGTWTQYF.